These 25 T cell receptor beta chains originate from one sample sequenced in a study of T cell responses to AZD1222 COVID-19 vaccine. Sequencing was performed with immunoSEQ multiplex PCR; in TCRdb, only in-frame clones are kept and a portion is missing. This sample has more than 95,000 clones; about nine tenths occur once, and the top ten carry about 17%. Specimen: peripheral blood, collected on day 0 of AZD1222 vaccination. The receptors shown here come from an adult in good health.

The V call is TRBV7-6, the J call TRBJ2-2; maybe TRBD2 (6 bases). The CDR3 has 16 residues. V lost 0 bases and J lost 6, with 14 bases in between. Germline-derived CDR1 and CDR2 are SGHVS and FNYEAQ. The CDR3 reads CASSLAVRGLAGELFF. CDR3 nucleotide sequence: TGTGCCAGCAGCTTAGCGGTGCGGGGTTTGGCCGGGGAGCTGTTTTTT.

CDR3 DNA sequence: TGTGCCAGCAGGAACGGGGACACTGAAGCTTTCTTT. Protein sequence: CASRNGDTEAFF. This chain joins TRBV6-5 and TRBJ1-1; D gene uncertain. Germline V gives CDR1 MNHEY, CDR2 SVGAGI. With 6 bases removed from V and 3 bases from J, the gap between germline ends came to 8 bases. This CDR3 is 12 amino acids long.

The chain carries TRBV4-1 and TRBJ2-7, with 7 bases lining up with TRBD1. The CDR3 contains 12 residues. Unmatched junction bases numbered 1, after V lost 2 bases and J lost 6 bases. The germline V gene encodes CDR1 MGHRA and CDR2 YSYEKL. The CDR3 here is CASSQHRGEQYF. The CDR3 DNA reads as TGCGCCAGCAGCCAACACAGGGGCGAGCAGTACTTC.

The rearrangement uses TRBV19 and TRBJ1-1; D is possibly TRBD1 (5 bases). The CDR3 sequence is 14 residues long. Germline lookup yields CDR1 LNHDA and CDR2 SQIVND (reference sequence). The V and J ends lost 5 bases and 1 base respectively, with 11 bases between them. The DNA for the CDR3 is TGTGCCAGTAGTCCCGGACAAACGAACACTGAAGCTTTCTTT. Amino acid sequence: CASSPGQTNTEAFF.

The genes are TRBV19 and TRBJ2-4, with D perhaps matching TRBD2 (7 bases). Germline V CDR1 and CDR2: LNHDA, SQIVND (reference sequence). This CDR3 is 16 amino acids long. Deletions cut 2 bases from V and 6 bases from J, with 17 bases between. CDR3 nucleotides: TGTGCCAGTAGTATACGGGGGGCCCTTAGCGGAAACATTCAGTACTTC. Translated: CASSIRGALSGNIQYF.

The V gene is TRBV4-2, the J gene TRBJ2-7; 10 bases agree with TRBD1. Trimming took 1 base from V and 5 from J; bases not matched to a gene: 5. This CDR3 has 15 amino acids. Germline CDR1 is LGHNA and CDR2 is YNFKEQ. The CDR3 protein is CASSQGDRGPHEQYF. The CDR3 nucleotides read TGTGCCAGCAGCCAAGGGGACAGGGGACCCCACGAGCAGTACTTC.

The V call is TRBV5-1, the J call TRBJ2-2; tentatively, D is TRBD1 or TRBD2 (5 bases each). CDR1 is SGHRS, CDR2 YFSETQ, per germline. Trimming took 3 bases from V and 5 from J, leaving 17 bases between them. The CDR3 spans 16 residues. CDR3 protein: CASSSTGTLGTGELFF. The CDR3 bases are TGCGCCAGCAGCTCAACCGGGACCCTCGGGACCGGGGAGCTGTTTTTT. Drawing the rest from reference TRBV5-1 and TRBJ2-2, the complete variable domain is KAGVTQTPRYLIKTRGQQVTLSCSPISGHRSVSWYQQTPGQGLQFLFEYFSETQRNKGNFPGRFSGRQFSNSRSEMNVSTLELGDSALYLCASSSTGTLGTGELFFGEGSRLTVL.

This chain connects TRBV10-1 to TRBJ1-1; D is ambiguous. Germline values: CDR1 WNHNN, CDR2 SYGVQD (reference sequence). V was shortened by 3 bases and J by 1 base, with 9 bases between the two germline ends. The CDR3 loop spans 14 amino acids. The CDR3 spells CASSEEITNTEAFF. Here the CDR3 DNA reads TGCGCCAGCAGTGAAGAGATTACGAACACTGAAGCTTTCTTT.

The chain has TRBV12-3 or TRBV12-4 and TRBJ2-5; tentatively, D is TRBD1 (6 bases). This CDR3 contains 12 residues. Trimming removed 6 bases from V and 4 bases from J, with 9 bases in between. The CDR3 DNA reads as TGTGCCAGCAGGAGGACAGTAGAGACCCAGTACTTC. Protein: CASRRTVETQYF.

For this clone: This likely comes from a read error, as the CDR3 has no conserved phenylalanine or tryptophan at its end. The chain employs TRBV6-5 and TRBJ1-6; TRBD1 might be the D (5 bases). Trimming removed 4 bases at V and 9 bases at J, with 13 bases between. From germline, CDR1 is MNHEY and CDR2 SVGAGI. The CDR3 is 14 amino acids. In DNA form, the CDR3 reads TGTGCCAGCAGTTTCCAGGGTTTAACTTCACCCCTCCACCTT. Translating gives CASSFQGLTSPLHL.

V and J are TRBV5-1 and TRBJ2-7; TRBD1 agrees at 9 bases. After removal of 0 bases from V and 6 bases from J, the junction contained 7 bases not matched to a gene. The length of the CDR3 is 15 residues. Germline CDR1 is SGHRS and CDR2 is YFSETQ. As DNA, the CDR3 is TGCGCCAGCAGCTTGGGGACAGGGGAGTTTGGCGAGCAGTACTTC. This translates into CASSLGTGEFGEQYF.

This chain uses TRBV7-9 with TRBJ2-3; 7 bases map to TRBD2. Germline CDR1 reads SEHNR; CDR2 reads FQNEAQ (reference sequence). V lost 6 bases and J lost 3; bases outside the gene matches: 6. The CDR3 has 14 residues. In DNA, the CDR3 is TGTGCCAGCAGACCGGGGGGACGGACAGATACGCAGTATTTT. It is translated as CASRPGGRTDTQYF.

This rearrangement joins TRBV11-2 to TRBJ1-3; D might be TRBD1 (5 bases). Trimming shortened V by 5 bases and J by 8 bases, and 16 bases separated the two germline ends. The CDR3 extends over 14 amino acids. CDR1 and CDR2 from the germline V gene are SGHAT and FQNNGV. The CDR3: CASSPGLGFDTIYF. CDR3 bases: TGTGCCAGCAGCCCGGGACTGGGATTTGACACCATATATTTT. Filled out from reference TRBV11-2 and TRBJ1-3, the complete variable domain reads EAGVAQSPRYKIIEKRQSVAFWCNPISGHATLYWYQQILGQGPKLLIQFQNNGVVDDSQLPKDRFSAERLKGVDSTLKIQPAKLEDSAVYLCASSPGLGFDTIYFGEGSWLTVV.

The chain links TRBV7-9 to TRBJ1-1; D not resolved. The germline V gene has CDR1 SEHNR and CDR2 FQNEAQ (reference sequence). This CDR3 is built from 14 residues. Trimming took 1 base from V and 4 from J, leaving 10 bases between them. The CDR3 here is CASSLGLAGTEAFF. CDR3 DNA: TGTGCCAGCAGCTTAGGGCTGGCGGGCACTGAAGCTTTCTTT.

The genes are TRBV27 and TRBJ2-7, with D perhaps matching TRBD1 (6 bases). The CDR3 has 15 amino acids. Trimming removed 4 bases at V and 0 bases at J, with 13 bases between. Germline loops: CDR1 MNHEY, CDR2 SMNVEV (reference sequence). The CDR3 DNA follows: TGTGCCAGCAGTTCTGTGGGGGCGAACTCCTACGAGCAGTACTTC. This gives the protein CASSSVGANSYEQYF.

This clone was detected only a few times. The chain joins TRBV18 to TRBJ1-6, with D maybe TRBD1 (6 bases). The CDR3 covers 15 residues. Trimming removed 4 bases at V and 10 bases at J, with 17 bases between. Germline V lookup: CDR1 KGHSH, CDR2 LQKENI. The CDR3 DNA reads TGTGCCAGCTCACTAGCCGGGACATTCGAATCACCCCTCCACTTT. Protein: CASSLAGTFESPLHF. The full variable domain, rest sourced from reference TRBV18 and TRBJ1-6, is NAGVMQNPRHLVRRRGQEARLRCSPMKGHSHVYWYRQLPEEGLKFMVYLQKENIIDESGMPKERFSAEFPKEGPSILRIQQVVRGDSAAYFCASSLAGTFESPLHFGNGTRLTVT.

Only one count was recorded for this clone. The chain recombines TRBV9 with TRBJ2-1; 11 bases are shared with TRBD2. In germline, CDR1 is SGDLS, CDR2 YYNGEE. This CDR3 comprises 16 residues. The junction had 4 bases not matched to a gene; V was cut back by 0 bases and J by 5 bases. DNA for the CDR3: TGTGCCAGCAGCGTAGGGGGGACTAGCGGAAACAATGAGCAGTTCTTC. Residues: CASSVGGTSGNNEQFF.

To note about this clone: At one end the junction does not follow the germline gene, possibly because of a read error. This chain joins TRBV30 and TRBJ1-5; D is possibly TRBD1 (5 bases). Germline CDR1 and CDR2: GTSNPN and SVGIG (reference sequence). The CDR3 loop spans 12 amino acids. The DNA for the CDR3 is TGTGCCTGGAGTCCAGGGTTGGGGGTATTGTATTTT. It codes for CAWSPGLGVLYF.

V usage is TRBV27 and J usage is TRBJ1-4; a weak D match, TRBD1 (5 bases). V was shortened by 6 bases and J by 0 bases, with 11 bases between the two germline ends. This CDR3 has 15 amino acids. In germline, CDR1 is MNHEY, CDR2 SMNVEV (reference sequence). The DNA for the CDR3 is TGTGCCAGCAGAAGACTGACAGCAACTAATGAAAAACTGTTTTTT. As protein: CASRRLTATNEKLFF.

The chain has TRBV5-1 and TRBJ1-1; D call uncertain. Deletions cut 0 bases from V and 5 bases from J, with 8 bases between. Germline V gene sequence: CDR1 SGHRS, CDR2 YFSETQ. This CDR3 spans 13 amino acids. CDR3 protein: CASSLVEITEAFF. CDR3 nucleotides: TGCGCCAGCAGCTTGGTGGAGATTACTGAAGCTTTCTTT.

The chain links TRBV5-1 to TRBJ2-7; D ambiguous. Trimming took off 4 bases at V and 6 bases at J, with 14 bases between the two ends. The CDR3 has 13 amino acids. In germline, CDR1 is SGHRS, CDR2 YFSETQ. CDR3 loop: CASSAASVAEQYF. The CDR3 DNA reads as TGCGCCAGCAGCGCTGCCAGTGTTGCCGAGCAGTACTTC.

The chain has TRBV4-1 and TRBJ2-1; D possibly uses TRBD1 or TRBD2 (5 bases each). Germline loops: CDR1 MGHRA, CDR2 YSYEKL. The V end lost 1 base, the J end lost 6 bases, and 13 bases lay between the germline ends. The CDR3 is 15 amino acids. CDR3 DNA: TGCGCCAGCAGCCAAGGTGGGGGAACCCCCAATGAGCAGTTCTTC. Residues: CASSQGGGTPNEQFF.

V usage is TRBV27 and J usage is TRBJ1-2; D unclear. Trimming removed 6 bases at V and 0 bases at J, with 11 bases between. The CDR3 length is 14 residues. Germline V gene lookup returns CDR1 MNHEY and CDR2 SMNVEV (reference sequence). CDR3 loop: CASRGLKANYGYTF. DNA of the CDR3: TGTGCCAGCAGAGGTCTAAAAGCTAACTATGGCTACACCTTC.

This clone was recorded a few times. The chain uses TRBV27 and TRBJ2-7; possibly TRBD1 for D (6 bases). V was cut by 4 bases and J by 2 bases, with 12 bases left in between. CDR3 length: 14 amino acids. The V gene's germline CDR1 is MNHEY and CDR2 SMNVEV (reference sequence). This chain's CDR3 is CASSSWQGTYEQYF. The DNA for the CDR3 is TGTGCCAGCAGTTCATGGCAGGGGACCTACGAGCAGTACTTC.

The chain links TRBV10-1 to TRBJ2-2; 7 nucleotides match TRBD1. V shed 3 bases and J 0 bases; nucleotides not matched to a gene: 1. Germline values: CDR1 WNHNN, CDR2 SYGVQD (reference sequence). This CDR3 contains 15 residues. CDR3 DNA sequence: TGCGCCAGCAGTGATGGGACAGCGAACACCGGGGAGCTGTTTTTT. Translation gives CASSDGTANTGELFF.